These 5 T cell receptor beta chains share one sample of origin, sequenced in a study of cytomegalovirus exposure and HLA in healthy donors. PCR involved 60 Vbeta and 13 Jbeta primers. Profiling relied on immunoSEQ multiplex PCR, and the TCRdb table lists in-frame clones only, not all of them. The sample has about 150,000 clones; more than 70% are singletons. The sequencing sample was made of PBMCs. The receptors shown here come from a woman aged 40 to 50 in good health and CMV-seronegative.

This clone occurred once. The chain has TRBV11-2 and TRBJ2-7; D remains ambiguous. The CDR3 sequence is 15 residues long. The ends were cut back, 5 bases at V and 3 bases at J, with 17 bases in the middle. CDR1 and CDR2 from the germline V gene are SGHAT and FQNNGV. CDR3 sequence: CASSPASRPLYEQYF. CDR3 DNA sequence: TGTGCCAGCAGCCCCGCCTCTAGGCCCCTCTACGAGCAGTACTTC.

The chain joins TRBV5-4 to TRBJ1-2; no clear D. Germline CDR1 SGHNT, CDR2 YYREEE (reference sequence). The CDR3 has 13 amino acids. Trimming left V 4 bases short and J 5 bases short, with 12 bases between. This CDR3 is CASSPPSGYGYTF. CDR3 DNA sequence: TGTGCCAGCAGCCCCCCTTCCGGGTATGGCTACACCTTC.

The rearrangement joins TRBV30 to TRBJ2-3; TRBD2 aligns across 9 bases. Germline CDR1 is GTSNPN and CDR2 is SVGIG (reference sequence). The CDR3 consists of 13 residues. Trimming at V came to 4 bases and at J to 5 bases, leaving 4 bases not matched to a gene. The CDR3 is CAWNVLAGDTQYF. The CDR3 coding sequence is TGTGCCTGGAATGTACTAGCGGGAGATACGCAGTATTTT.

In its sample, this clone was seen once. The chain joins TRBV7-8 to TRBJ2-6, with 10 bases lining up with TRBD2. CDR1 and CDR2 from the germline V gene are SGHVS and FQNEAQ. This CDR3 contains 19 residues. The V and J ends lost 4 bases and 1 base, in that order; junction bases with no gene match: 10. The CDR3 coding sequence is TGTGCCAGCAGCTCCCCCTCTAGCGGGAGAGCTTCTGGGGCCAACGTCCTGACTTTC. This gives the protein CASSSPSSGRASGANVLTF.

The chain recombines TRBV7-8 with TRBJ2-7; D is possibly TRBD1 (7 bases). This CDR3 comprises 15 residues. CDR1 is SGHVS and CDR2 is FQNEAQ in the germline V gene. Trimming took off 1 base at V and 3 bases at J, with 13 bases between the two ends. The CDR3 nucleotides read TGTGCCAGCAGCTTAGAAAACAGGGGACTCTACGAGCAGTACTTC. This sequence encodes CASSLENRGLYEQYF.